This is a list of T cell receptor beta chains from one sample in a study of blood T cell repertoires in COVID-19. Profiled with immunoSEQ multiplex PCR; TCRdb holds only in-frame clones, not every one. This table holds roughly 330,000 clones, over 75% found once. Input material: peripheral blood. The receptor set was obtained from a woman between 45 and 60 years old with active or convalescent COVID-19. CDR3s include the opening cysteine and the closing phenylalanine or tryptophan.

TRBJ2-7,TRBV2,CASRVDRAYEQYF
TRBJ1-4,TRBV6-5,CASRDDRVTNEKLFF
TRBJ1-1,TRBV20-1,CSATVNTEAFF
TRBJ1-1,TRBV7-9,CASSLGQGYTEAFF
TRBJ1-6,TRBV7-2,CASSLVIRGSPLHF
TRBJ1-1,TRBV9,CASSVLGRGFSTEAFF
TRBJ2-1,TRBV11-2,CASSPLSGRAENEQFF
TRBJ2-5,TRBV18,CASSQGLGETQYF
TRBJ2-3,TRBV12-3/TRBV12-4,CASGQGATDTQYF
TRBJ1-1,TRBV28,CASSPAGHNTEAFF
TRBJ2-1,TRBV2,CASTVVKDTYNEQFF
TRBJ1-2,TRBV3-1/TRBV3-2,CASSNQNYGYTF
TRBJ2-2,TRBV5-4,CASSLPGLAGVNTGELFF
TRBJ2-7,TRBV5-8,CASSLAGGRISYEQYF
TRBJ1-1,TRBV7-2,CASRRGGDTEAFF
TRBJ1-2,TRBV7-9,CASSPSGQGLYGYTF
TRBJ2-1,TRBV7-9,CASSSLAGGLMNEQFF
TRBJ1-1,TRBV5-6,CASSLAFGGTEAFF
TRBJ1-2,TRBV19,CASSTLDRPINYGYTF
TRBJ1-6,TRBV28,CASSRRDLSSYNSPLHF
TRBJ1-2,TRBV5-4,CASSLKGARGYTF
TRBJ1-2,TRBV3-1/TRBV3-2,CASSQDLGENNYGYTF
TRBJ1-1,TRBV7-2,CASSLPRGNTNTEAFF
TRBJ2-7,TRBV5-6,CASSGTGDTYEQYF
TRBJ2-7,TRBV28,CASSFVAASYEQYF
TRBJ1-2,TRBV28,CASRTSGQGFYGYTF
TRBJ1-2,TRBV4-1,CASSPETGTGYGYTF
TRBJ1-1,TRBV7-8,CASSFGTGGKGTEAFF
TRBJ1-3,TRBV5-4,CASSSTVSGNTIYF
TRBJ2-5,TRBV9,CASRTSGMETQYF
TRBJ1-2,TRBV28,CANQGARGGYTF
TRBJ2-1,TRBV6-6,CASSPTGGYPSSYNEQFF
TRBJ1-1,TRBV5-6,CASSLAGQGANTEAFF
TRBJ2-7,TRBV18,CASSPTAGGDEQYF
TRBJ1-6,TRBV7-8,CASTLGYRQGGNSPLHF
TRBJ1-5,TRBV27,CASSLWGDSNQPQHF
TRBJ1-1,TRBV20-1,CSAKEYTEAFF
TRBJ1-5,TRBV2,CASSLGHKVNQPQHF
TRBJ1-5,TRBV7-8,CASSFGQGEGNQPQHF
TRBJ2-7,TRBV28,CASSPISVASYEQYF
TRBJ1-2,TRBV19,CASSPQEYYGYTF
TRBJ2-1,TRBV12-5,CASGLVVGGRNEQFF
TRBJ1-6,TRBV7-6,CASSKHPGERSPLHF
TRBJ2-7,TRBV6-2/TRBV6-3,CASSNPASYRYEQYF
TRBJ2-4,TRBV12-3/TRBV12-4,CASSLVDINIQYF
TRBJ1-3,TRBV9,CASSAQYRGPGNTIYF
TRBJ1-2,TRBV5-4,CASSLIDLTGDGYTF
TRBJ2-2,TRBV5-1,CASSLAGGLAGKTAGELFF
TRBJ2-2,TRBV29-1,CSGQGSGTGELFF
TRBJ2-7,TRBV7-6,CASSLAEGRSGPYEQYF